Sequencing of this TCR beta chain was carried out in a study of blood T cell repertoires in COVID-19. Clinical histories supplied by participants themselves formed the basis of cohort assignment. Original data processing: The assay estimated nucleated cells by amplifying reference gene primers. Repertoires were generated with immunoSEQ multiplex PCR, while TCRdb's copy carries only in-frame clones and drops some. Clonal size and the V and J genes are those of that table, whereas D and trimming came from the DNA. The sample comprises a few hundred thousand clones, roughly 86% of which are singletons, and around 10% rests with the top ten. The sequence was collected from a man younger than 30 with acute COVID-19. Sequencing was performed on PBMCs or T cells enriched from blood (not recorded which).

CDR3 bases: TGTGCCATCAGTGAAGTTCAGGGGGCAGACCAGCCCCAGCATTTT. Encoded protein: CAISEVQGADQPQHF. The chain employs TRBV10-3 and TRBJ1-5; TRBD1 agrees at 8 bases. Trimming at V came to 3 bases and at J to 7 bases, leaving 8 bases not matched to a gene. This CDR3 spans 15 amino acids. Germline V CDR1 and CDR2: ENHRY, SYGVKD.